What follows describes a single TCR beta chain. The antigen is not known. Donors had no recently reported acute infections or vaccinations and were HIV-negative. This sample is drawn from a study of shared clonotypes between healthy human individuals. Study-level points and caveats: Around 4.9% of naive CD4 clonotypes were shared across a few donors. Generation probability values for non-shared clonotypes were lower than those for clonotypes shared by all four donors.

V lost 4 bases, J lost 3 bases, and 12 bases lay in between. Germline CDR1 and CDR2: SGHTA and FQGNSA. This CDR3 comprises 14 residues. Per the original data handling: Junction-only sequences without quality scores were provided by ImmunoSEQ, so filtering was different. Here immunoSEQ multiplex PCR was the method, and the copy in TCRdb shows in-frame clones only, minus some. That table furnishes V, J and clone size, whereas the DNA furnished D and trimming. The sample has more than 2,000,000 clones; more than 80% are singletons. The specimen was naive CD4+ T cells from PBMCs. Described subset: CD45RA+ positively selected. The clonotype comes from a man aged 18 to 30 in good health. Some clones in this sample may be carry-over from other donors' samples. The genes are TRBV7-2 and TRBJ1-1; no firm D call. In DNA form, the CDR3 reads TGTGCCAGCAGCTCAATCGGCGGGCACACTGAAGCTTTCTTT. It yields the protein CASSSIGGHTEAFF.